Below, 7 T cell receptor beta chains from the same sample are listed, as sequenced in a study of blood T cell repertoires in COVID-19 (dated by TCRdb to 2020 to 2022). The library was generated by the immunoSEQ multiplex PCR assay. TCRdb re-hosts the immuneACCESS table, in-frame sequences only. Its copies lack some clones; in the studies checked, an unresolved V gene accounts for under half of them, and the cause for the rest is not known. The sample contains 270,000 or so clones, over 75% of them found a single time. 8.6% of the sample goes to the ten largest clones. The material sequenced was peripheral blood. The receptors were gathered from a human donor in a cohort sampled during active COVID-19.

J is TRBJ2-6 and V is TRBV2; the match to TRBD1 covers 9 bases. This CDR3 is built from 17 residues. Germline CDR1 and CDR2: SNHLY and FYNNEI. The V and J ends lost 11 bases and 8 bases, in that order; junction bases with no gene match: 19. CDR3 sequence: CASSLGQGMRGSNVLTF. The DNA for the CDR3 is TGTGCCTCTAGCCTAGGACAGGGGATGCGGGGTTCCAACGTCCTGACTTTC.

This clone was counted once. The rearrangement uses TRBV4-2 and TRBJ2-3; D perhaps matches TRBD2 (6 bases). Germline CDR1 LGHNA, CDR2 YNFKEQ. The CDR3 covers 16 residues. Trimming stripped 1 base from V and 4 bases from J, with 15 bases between. The CDR3 DNA follows: TGTGCCAGCAGCCAAGGGAGGGGTTTGGAGGCAGATACGCAGTATTTT. This sequence encodes CASSQGRGLEADTQYF.

The count of this clone is one. The V call is TRBV6-5, the J call TRBJ2-2, with D possibly TRBD2 on 5 matching bases. Germline values: CDR1 MNHEY, CDR2 SVGAGI. With 9 bases removed from V and 6 bases from J, the gap between germline ends came to 11 bases. The CDR3 length is 12 residues. The CDR3 here is CASTQRSGELFF. In DNA form, the CDR3 reads TGTGCCAGTACCCAGCGGTCCGGGGAGCTGTTTTTT.

The V gene is TRBV21-1, the J gene TRBJ2-2; the tabulated D call, TRBD1, remains unverified against the DNA. TRBV21-1 is described as a pseudogene. CDR3 length: 16 amino acids. The CDR3 is CASIDTGQKHTGELFF. The CDR3 nucleotides read TGTGCCAGCATAGACACGGGACAGAAGCACACCGGGGAGCTGTTTTTT.

The chain couples TRBV7-3 to TRBJ2-3, with no clear D. From germline, CDR1 is SGHTA and CDR2 FQGTGA. The CDR3 spans 13 residues. Trimming took off 5 bases at V and 5 bases at J, with 11 bases between the two ends. The CDR3, as DNA: TGTGCCAGCAGCGTCCTTGTCCGAGATACGCAGTATTTT. Amino acid sequence: CASSVLVRDTQYF. The complete variable domain, with remaining parts taken from reference TRBV7-3 and TRBJ2-3, reads GAGVSQTPSNKVTEKGKYVELRCDPISGHTALYWYRQSLGQGPEFLIYFQGTGAADDSGLPNDRFFAVRPEGSVSTLKIQRTERGDSAVYLCASSVLVRDTQYFGPGTRLTVL.

This clone was detected once. The chain has TRBV6-5 and TRBJ2-3; perhaps TRBD2 as D (6 bases). Germline V gene sequence: CDR1 MNHEY, CDR2 SVGAGI. CDR3 size: 12 residues. The V end was cut by 5 bases, the J end by 6 bases, with 9 bases between. Written as DNA, the CDR3 is TGTGCCAGCAGTACGGGGGACGATACGCAGTATTTT. Protein product: CASSTGDDTQYF.

The V call is TRBV28, the J call TRBJ1-6; possible D gene TRBD1, 5 bases. The CDR3 sequence is 13 residues long. From germline, CDR1 is MDHEN and CDR2 SYDVKM. The V end lost 5 bases, the J end lost 5 bases, and 7 bases lay between the germline ends. The CDR3 sequence: CASSGANNSPLHF. CDR3 DNA: TGTGCCAGCAGTGGGGCTAATAATTCACCCCTCCACTTT.